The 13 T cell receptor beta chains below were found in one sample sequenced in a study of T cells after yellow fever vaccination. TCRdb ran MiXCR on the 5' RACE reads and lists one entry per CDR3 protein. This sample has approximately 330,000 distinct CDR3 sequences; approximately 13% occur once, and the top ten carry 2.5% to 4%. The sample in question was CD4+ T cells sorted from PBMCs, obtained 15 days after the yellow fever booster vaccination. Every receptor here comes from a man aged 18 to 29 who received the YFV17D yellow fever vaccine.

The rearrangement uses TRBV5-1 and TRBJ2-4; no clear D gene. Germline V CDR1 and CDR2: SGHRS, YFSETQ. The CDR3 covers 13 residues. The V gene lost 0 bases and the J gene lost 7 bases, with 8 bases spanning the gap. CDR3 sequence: CASSLDVGNIQYF. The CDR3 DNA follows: TGCGCCAGCAGCTTGGACGTCGGGAACATTCAGTACTTC.

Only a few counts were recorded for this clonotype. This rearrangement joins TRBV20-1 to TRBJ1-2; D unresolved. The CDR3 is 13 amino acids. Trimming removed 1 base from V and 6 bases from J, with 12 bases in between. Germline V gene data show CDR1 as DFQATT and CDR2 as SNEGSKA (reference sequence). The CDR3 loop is CSARAPGGNGYTF. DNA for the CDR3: TGCAGTGCTAGAGCCCCCGGTGGTAATGGCTACACCTTC.

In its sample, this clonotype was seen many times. The CDR3 reads CASRGWETQYF. In DNA, the CDR3 is TGTGCCAGCAGGGGATGGGAGACCCAGTACTTC. This rearrangement joins TRBV2 to TRBJ2-5; D unclear. The CDR3 has 11 residues. Germline V gene lookup returns CDR1 SNHLY and CDR2 FYNNEI. The V end lost 6 bases, the J end lost 5 bases, and 7 bases lay between the germline ends.

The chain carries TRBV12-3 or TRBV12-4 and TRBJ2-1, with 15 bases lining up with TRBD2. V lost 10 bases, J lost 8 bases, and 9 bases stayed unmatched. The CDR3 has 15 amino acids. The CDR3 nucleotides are TGTGCCATCCCGGGACTAGCGGGGGGTGGGTATGAGCAGTTCTTC. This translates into CAIPGLAGGGYEQFF.

CDR3 DNA sequence: TGTGCCAGCAGCCAAGGGACCAGGGACCAAGAGACCCAGTACTTC. Its translation: CASSQGTRDQETQYF. This rearrangement joins TRBV4-2 to TRBJ2-5; D perhaps matches TRBD1 (5 bases). The CDR3 runs 15 residues. Trimming left V 1 base short and J 0 bases short, with 9 bases between. Germline V CDR1 and CDR2: LGHNA, YNFKEQ.

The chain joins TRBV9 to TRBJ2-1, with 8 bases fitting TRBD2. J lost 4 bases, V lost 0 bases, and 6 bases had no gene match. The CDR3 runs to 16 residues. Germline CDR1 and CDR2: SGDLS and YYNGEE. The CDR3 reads CASSVGPGGAYNEQFF. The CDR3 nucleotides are TGTGCCAGCAGCGTAGGACCCGGGGGGGCGTACAATGAGCAGTTCTTC.

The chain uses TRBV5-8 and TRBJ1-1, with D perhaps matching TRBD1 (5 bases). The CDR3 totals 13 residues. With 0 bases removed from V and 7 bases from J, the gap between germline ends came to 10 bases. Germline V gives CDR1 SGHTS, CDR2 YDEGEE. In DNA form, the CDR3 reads TGTGCCAGCAGCTTGGGCCGGGACTTTGAAGCTTTCTTT. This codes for CASSLGRDFEAFF.

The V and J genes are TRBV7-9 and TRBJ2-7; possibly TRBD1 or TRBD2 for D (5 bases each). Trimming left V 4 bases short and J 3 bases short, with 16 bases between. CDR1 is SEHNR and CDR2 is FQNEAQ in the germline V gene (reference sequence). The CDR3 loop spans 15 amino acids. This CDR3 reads CASSSSGTGYYEQYV. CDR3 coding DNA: TGTGCCAGCAGCTCTTCCGGGACCGGGTACTACGAGCAGTACGTC.

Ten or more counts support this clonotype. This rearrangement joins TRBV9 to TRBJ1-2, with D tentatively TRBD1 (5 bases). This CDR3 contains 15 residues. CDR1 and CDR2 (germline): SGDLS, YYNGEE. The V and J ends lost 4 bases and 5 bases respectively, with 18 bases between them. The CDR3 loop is CASSPNPGTQYGYTF. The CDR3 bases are TGTGCCAGCAGCCCAAACCCCGGGACGCAGTATGGCTACACCTTC.

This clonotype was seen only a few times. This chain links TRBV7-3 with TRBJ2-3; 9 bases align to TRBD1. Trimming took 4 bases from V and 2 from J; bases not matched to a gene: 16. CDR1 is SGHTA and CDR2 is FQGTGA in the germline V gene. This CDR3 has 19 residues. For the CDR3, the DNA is TGTGCCAGCAGCTCTCCCCCGGACAGGGGTGGGGGGAACACAGATACGCAGTATTTT. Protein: CASSSPPDRGGGNTDTQYF.

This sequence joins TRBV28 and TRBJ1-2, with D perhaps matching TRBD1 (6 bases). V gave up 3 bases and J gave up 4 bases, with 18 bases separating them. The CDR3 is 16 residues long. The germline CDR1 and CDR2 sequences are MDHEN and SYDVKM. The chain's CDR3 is CASSLVSVGGPYGYTF. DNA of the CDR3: TGTGCCAGCAGTTTGGTATCCGTCGGGGGCCCCTATGGCTACACCTTC.

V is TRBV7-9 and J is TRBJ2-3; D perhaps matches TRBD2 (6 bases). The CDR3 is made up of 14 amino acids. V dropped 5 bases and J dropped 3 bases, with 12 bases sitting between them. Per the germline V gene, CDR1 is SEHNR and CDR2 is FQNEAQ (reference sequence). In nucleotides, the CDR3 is TGTGCCAGCAGCGCGGGAAGCTTTACAGATACGCAGTATTTT. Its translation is CASSAGSFTDTQYF.

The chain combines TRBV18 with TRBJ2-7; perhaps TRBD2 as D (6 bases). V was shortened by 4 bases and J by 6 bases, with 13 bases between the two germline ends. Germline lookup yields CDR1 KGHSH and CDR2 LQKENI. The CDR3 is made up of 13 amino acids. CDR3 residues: CASSRGPGAEQYV. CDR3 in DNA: TGTGCCAGCTCACGCGGCCCGGGAGCCGAGCAGTACGTC.